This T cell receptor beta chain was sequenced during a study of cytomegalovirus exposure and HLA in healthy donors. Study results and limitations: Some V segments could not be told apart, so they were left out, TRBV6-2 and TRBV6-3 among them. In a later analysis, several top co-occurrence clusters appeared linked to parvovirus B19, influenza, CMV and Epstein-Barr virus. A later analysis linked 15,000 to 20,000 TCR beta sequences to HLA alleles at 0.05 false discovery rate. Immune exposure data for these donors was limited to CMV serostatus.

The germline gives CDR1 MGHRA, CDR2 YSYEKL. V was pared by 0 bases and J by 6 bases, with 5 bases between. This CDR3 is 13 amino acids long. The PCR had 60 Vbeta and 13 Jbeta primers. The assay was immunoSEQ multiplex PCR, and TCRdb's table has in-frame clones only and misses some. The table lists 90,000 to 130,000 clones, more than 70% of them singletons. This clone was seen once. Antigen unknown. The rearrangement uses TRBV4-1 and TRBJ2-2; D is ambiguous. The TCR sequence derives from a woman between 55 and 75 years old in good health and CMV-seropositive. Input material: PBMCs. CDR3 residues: CASSQEVAGELFF. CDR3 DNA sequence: TGCGCCAGCAGCCAAGAGGTAGCCGGGGAGCTGTTTTTT.